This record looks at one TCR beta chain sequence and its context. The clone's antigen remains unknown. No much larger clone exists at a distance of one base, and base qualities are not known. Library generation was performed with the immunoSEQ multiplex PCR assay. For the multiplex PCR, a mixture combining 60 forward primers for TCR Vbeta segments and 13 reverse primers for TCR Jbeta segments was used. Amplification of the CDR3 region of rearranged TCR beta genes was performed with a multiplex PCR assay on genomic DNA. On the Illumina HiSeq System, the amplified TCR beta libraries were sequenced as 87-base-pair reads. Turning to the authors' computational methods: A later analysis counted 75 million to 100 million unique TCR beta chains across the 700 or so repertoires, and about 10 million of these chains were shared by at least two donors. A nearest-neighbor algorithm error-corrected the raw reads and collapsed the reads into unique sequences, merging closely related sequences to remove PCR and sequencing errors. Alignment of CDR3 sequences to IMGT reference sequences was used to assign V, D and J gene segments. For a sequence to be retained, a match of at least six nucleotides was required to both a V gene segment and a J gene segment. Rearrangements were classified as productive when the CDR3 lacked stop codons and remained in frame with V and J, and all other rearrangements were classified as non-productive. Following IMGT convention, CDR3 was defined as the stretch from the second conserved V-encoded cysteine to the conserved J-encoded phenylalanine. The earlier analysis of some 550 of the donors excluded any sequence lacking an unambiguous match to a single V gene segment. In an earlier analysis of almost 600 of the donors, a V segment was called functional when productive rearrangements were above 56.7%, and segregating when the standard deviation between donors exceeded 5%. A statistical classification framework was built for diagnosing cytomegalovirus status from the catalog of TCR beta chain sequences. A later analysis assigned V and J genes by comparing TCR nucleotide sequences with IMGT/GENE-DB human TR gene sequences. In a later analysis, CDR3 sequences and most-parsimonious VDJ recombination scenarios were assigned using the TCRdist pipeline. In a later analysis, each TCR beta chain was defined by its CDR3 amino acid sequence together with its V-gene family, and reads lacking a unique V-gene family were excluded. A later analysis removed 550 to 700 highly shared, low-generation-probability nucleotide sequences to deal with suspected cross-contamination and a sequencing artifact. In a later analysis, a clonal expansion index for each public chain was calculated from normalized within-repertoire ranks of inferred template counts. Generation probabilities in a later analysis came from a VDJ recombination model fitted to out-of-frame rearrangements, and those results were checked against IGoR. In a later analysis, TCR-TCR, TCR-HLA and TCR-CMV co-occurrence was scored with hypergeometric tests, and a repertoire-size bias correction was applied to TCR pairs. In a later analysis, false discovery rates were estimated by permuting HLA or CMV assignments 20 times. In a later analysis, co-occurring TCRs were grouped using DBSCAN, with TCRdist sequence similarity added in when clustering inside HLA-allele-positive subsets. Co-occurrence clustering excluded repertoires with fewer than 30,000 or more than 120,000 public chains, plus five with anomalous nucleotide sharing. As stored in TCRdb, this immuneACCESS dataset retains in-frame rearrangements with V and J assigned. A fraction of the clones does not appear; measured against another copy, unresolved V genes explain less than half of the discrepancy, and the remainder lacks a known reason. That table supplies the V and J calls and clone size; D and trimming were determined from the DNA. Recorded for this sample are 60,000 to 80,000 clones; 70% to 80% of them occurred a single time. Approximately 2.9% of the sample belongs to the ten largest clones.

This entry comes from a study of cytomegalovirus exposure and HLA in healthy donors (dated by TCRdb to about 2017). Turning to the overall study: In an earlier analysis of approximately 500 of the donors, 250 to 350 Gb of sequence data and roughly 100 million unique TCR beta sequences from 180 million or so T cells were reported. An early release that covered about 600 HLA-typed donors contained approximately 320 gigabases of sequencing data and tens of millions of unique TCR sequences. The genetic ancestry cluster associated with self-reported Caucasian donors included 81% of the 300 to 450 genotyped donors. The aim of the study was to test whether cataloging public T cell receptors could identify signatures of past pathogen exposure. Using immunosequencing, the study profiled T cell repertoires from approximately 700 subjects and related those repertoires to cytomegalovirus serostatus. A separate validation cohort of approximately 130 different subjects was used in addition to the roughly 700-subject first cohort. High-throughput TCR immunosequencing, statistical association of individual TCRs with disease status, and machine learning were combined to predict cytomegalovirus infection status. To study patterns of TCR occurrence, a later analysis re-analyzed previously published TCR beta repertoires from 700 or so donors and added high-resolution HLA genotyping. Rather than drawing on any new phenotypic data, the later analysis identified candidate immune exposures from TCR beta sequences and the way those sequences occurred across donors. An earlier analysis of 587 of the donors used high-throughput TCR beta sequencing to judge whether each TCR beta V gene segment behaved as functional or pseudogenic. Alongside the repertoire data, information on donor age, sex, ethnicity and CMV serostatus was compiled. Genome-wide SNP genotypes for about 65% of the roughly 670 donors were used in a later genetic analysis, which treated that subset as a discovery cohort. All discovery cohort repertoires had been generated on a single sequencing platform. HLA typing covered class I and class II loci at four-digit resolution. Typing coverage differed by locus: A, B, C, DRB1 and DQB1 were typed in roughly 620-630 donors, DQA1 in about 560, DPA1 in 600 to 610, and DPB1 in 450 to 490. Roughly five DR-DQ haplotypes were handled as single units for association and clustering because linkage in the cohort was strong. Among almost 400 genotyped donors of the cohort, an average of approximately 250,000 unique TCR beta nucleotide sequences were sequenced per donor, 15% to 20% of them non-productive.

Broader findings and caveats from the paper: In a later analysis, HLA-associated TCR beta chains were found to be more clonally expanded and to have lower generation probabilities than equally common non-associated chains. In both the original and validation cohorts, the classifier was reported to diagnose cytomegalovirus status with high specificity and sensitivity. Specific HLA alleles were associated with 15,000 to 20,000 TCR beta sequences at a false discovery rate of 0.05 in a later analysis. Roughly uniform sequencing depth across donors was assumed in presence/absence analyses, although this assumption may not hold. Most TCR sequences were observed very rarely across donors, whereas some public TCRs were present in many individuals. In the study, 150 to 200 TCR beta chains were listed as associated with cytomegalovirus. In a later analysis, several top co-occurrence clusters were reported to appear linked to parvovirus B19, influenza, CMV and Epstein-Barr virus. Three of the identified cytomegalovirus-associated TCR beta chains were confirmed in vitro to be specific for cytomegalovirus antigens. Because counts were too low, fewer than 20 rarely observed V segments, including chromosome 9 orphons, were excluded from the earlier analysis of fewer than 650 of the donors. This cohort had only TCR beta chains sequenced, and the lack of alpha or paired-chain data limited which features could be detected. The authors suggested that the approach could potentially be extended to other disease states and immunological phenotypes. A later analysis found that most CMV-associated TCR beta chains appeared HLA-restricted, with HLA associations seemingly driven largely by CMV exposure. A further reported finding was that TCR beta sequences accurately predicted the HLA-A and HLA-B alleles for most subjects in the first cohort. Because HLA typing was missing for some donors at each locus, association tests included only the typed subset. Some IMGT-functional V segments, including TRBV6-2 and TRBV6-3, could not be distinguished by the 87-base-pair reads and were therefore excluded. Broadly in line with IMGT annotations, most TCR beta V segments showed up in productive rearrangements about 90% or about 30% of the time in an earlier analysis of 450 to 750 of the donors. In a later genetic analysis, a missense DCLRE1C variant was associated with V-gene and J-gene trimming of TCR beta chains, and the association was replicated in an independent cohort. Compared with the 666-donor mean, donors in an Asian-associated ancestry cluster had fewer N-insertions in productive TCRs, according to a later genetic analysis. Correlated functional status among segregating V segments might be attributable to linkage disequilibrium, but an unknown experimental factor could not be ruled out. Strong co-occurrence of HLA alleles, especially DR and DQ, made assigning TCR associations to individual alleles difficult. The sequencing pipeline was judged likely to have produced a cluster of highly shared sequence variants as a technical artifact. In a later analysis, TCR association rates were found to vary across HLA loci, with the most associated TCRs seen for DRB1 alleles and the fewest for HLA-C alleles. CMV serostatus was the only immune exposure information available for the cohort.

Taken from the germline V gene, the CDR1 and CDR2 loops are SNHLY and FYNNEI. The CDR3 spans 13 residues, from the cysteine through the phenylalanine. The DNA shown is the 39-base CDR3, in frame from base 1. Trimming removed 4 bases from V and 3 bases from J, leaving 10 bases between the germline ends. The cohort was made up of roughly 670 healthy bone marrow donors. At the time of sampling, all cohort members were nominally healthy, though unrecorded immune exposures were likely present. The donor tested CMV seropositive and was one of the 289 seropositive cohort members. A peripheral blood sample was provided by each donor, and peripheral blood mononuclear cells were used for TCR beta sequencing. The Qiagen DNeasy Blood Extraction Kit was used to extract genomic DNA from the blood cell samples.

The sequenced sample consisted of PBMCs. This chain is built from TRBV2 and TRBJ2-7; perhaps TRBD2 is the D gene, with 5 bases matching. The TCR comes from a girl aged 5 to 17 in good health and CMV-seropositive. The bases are TGTGCCAGCAGTGGGGAGCCGATCTACGAGCAGTACTTC. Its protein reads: CASSGEPIYEQYF.